Here is one T cell receptor (beta chain) with its context. Its binding antigen is unknown. No much larger clone exists at a distance of one base, and base qualities are not known. V and J lose 7 bases and 5 bases, and a span of 12 bases separates them. The CDR3 holds 13 amino acids from the cysteine to the phenylalanine. The DNA shown is the 39-base CDR3, in frame from base 1. The germline V gene (reference sequence) specifies SEHNR as CDR1 and FQNEAQ as CDR2. The data were taken from a study of blood T cells in healthy people across ages (dated by TCRdb to between 2014 and 2017). Some background on the complete study: In model experiments, template switching captured about one uniquely barcoded TCR beta cDNA molecule for every two T cells. Four age groups were formed from the donors: young (average roughly 15 years), middle-aged (approximately 40), aged (roughly 56) and long-lived (about 80). To avoid experimental bias, donors of different ages were distributed randomly across sequencing lanes. For two donors (one aged 18 to 30 and one aged 80 or older), the study analyzed two additional independent replicas of 1 million unique cDNA reads from the same blood draw. Using deep sequencing normalized with unique cDNA molecular identifiers, the study measured how TCR beta repertoire diversity changes with age. Study-wide findings and limitations: Because the CMV infection status of the donors was unknown, age-related changes in expanded clonotypes may potentially have been confounded. As age increased, observed TCR beta diversity per million T cells dropped in a roughly linear way, and a significant reduction was already evident by age approximately 40. Observed TCR beta diversity correlated strongly with the percentage of naive T cells measured by flow cytometry. Compared with the aged group, more naive CD4+ T cells, fewer expanded clones and increased TCR diversity were shown by the long-lived group, suggesting age selection. Bulk unsorted PBMC profiling prevented conclusive comparison of naive and antigen-experienced compartments. Estimates of total diversity based on one million sequenced T cells were considered lower bounds and underestimates.

Donors were a few dozen systemically healthy Caucasian individuals from Russia aged 6 to 90 years. Ten milliliters of peripheral blood were drawn from each donor into EDTA-treated Vacutainer tubes. Ficoll-Paque density-gradient centrifugation was used to isolate PBMCs, with at least 7 million per sample. Trizol reagent was used to extract total RNA from the PBMCs, yielding at least 5.5 micrograms per sample. Naive CD45RAhigh/CD27high T cell percentages were measured by flow cytometry on a PBMC aliquot from every donor. The library was made by 5' RACE. The listed sequencing device is Illumina HiSeq 2500. A second PCR of about 6 to 11 cycles was performed with a sample-barcoded 5' primer and a J-beta primer mix. Each TCR beta cDNA molecule received a unique molecular identifier from a template-switch 5' adaptor carrying 12 random nucleotides. Each sample yielded at least 3 million CDR3-containing paired-end reads. First-strand cDNA was synthesized from all RNA with the Mint cDNA synthesis kit, primed by a TRBC-specific oligonucleotide. Following uracil-DNA glycosylase treatment, a first 18-cycle PCR with universal primers M1SS and BC2_uni_R was performed on all cDNA. The authors processed their data as follows. Each sample was normalized by randomly selecting 1 million high-quality reads, each carrying a distinct molecular identifier. Reads with shared molecular identifiers were discarded instead of being binned into consensus sequences. MiTCR, with a Q25 quality threshold and the strictest error-elimination algorithm, was used for CDR3 identification, clonotype clustering and error correction. A nonparametric unseen species model with Euler transformation was used to estimate a lower bound on total TCR beta diversity. The public reads were reprocessed in TCRdb via fastp at Q25 and MiXCR, keeping in-frame beta chains. One record per CDR3 amino acid sequence lists the most common genes and DNA. These V and J calls rely on TCRdb rather than the paper's analysis. The sample contains about 700,000 distinct CDR3 sequences, roughly 30% of them found a single time. Of the sample, 15% to 17% falls within the top ten clones.

The receptor was isolated from a woman aged 80 or older in good health. Donor details come from another sample of the same person, matched by shared clones. The sequenced sample consisted of blood. Recombination connected TRBV7-9 to TRBJ2-1, with no reliable assignment of the D segment. The CDR3 reads CASIPVRDNEQFF. The bases are TGTGCCAGCATCCCCGTTAGGGACAATGAGCAGTTCTTC.